This TCR beta chain emerged from a study of blood T cell repertoires in COVID-19. Turning to the study itself: T cells, B-cell-depleted T cells, or PBMCs provided the cDNA or gDNA that served as material.

Clones were read by immunoSEQ multiplex PCR, and TCRdb kept only the in-frame ones, dropping some. The sample records fewer than 350,000 clones, approximately 90% being singletons. This clone occurred a few times. Germline V gives CDR1 SNHLY, CDR2 FYNNEI. The CDR3 has 15 amino acids. The J segment lost 3 bases and the V segment lost 4 bases, leaving 6 bases of the junction unmatched. The source of this sequence is a man in his forties who had been exposed to COVID-19. The rearrangement links TRBV2 to TRBJ1-5; 7 bases are shared with TRBD1. The sequenced sample consisted of PBMCs or T cells enriched from blood (not recorded which). The CDR3 spells CASSGGQRLNQPQHF. The CDR3 region has the DNA TGTGCCAGCAGTGGGGGACAGAGGCTCAATCAGCCCCAGCATTTT.